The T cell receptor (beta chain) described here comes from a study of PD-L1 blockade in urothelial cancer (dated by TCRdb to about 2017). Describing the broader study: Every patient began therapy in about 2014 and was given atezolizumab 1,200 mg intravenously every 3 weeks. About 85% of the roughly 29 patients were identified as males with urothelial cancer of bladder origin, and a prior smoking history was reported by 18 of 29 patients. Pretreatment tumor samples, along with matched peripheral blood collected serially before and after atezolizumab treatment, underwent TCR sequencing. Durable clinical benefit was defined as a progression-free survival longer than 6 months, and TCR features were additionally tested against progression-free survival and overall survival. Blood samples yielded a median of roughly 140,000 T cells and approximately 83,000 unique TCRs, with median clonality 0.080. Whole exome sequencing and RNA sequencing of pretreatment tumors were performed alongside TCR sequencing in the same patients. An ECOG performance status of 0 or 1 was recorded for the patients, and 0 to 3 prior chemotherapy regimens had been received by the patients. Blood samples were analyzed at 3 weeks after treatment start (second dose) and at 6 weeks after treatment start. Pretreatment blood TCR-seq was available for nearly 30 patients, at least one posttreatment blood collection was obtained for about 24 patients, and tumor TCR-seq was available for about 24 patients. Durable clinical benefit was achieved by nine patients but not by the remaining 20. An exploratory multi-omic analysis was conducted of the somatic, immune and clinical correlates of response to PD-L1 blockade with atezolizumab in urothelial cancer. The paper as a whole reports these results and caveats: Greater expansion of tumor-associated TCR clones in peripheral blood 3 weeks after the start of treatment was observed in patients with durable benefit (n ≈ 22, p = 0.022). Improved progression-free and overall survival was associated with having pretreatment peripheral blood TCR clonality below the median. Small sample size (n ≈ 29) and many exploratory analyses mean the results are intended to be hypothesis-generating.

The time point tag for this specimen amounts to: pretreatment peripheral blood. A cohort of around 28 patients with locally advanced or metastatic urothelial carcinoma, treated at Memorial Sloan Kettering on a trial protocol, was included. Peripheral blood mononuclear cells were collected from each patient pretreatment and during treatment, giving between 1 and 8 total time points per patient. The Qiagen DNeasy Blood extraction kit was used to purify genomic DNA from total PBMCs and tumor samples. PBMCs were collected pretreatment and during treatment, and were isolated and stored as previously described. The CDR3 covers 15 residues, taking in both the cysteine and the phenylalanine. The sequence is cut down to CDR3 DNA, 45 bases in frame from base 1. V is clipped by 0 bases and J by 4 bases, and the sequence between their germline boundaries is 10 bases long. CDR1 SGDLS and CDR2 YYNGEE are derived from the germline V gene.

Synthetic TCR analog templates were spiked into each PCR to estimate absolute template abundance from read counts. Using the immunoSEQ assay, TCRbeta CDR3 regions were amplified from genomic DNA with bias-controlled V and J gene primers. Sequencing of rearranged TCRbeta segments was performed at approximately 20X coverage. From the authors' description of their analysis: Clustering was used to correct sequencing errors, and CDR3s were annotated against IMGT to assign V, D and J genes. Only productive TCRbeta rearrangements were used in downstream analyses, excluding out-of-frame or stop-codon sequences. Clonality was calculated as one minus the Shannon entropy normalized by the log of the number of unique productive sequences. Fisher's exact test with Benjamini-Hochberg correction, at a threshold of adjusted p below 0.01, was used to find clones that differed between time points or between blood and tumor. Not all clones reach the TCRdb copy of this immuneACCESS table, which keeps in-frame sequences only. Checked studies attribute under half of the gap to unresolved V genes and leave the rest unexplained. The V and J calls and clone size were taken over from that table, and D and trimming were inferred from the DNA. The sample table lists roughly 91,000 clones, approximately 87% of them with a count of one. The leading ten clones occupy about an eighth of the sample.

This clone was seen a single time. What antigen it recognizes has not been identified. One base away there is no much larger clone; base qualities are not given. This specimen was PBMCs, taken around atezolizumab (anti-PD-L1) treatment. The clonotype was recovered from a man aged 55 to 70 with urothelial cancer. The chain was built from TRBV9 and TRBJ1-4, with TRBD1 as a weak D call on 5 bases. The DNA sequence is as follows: TGTGCCAGCAGCGTAGGGGGGGGATTTAATGAAAAACTGTTTTTT. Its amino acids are CASSVGGGFNEKLFF. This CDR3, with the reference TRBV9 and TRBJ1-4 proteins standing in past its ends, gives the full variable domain DSGVTQTPKHLITATGQRVTLRCSPRSGDLSVYWYQQSLDQGLQFLIQYYNGEERAKGNILERFSAQQFPDLHSELNLSSLELGDSALYFCASSVGGGFNEKLFFGSGTQLSVL.